What follows is one T cell receptor (beta chain) and its context. The sample comes from a study of cytomegalovirus exposure and HLA in healthy donors. V lost 0 bases and J lost 2; bases outside the gene matches: 7. Looked up from germline, CDR1 is SGHNT and CDR2 is YYREEE (reference sequence). This CDR3 is built from 16 residues. PCR used 60 Vbeta primers and 13 Jbeta primers. This table comes from immunoSEQ multiplex PCR, and its TCRdb copy is limited to in-frame clones, with some not included. The listing contains approximately 110,000 clones. The sequenced sample consisted of PBMCs. This chain joins TRBV5-4 and TRBJ1-1, with 7 bases lining up with TRBD1. The receptor comes from a man in his thirties or forties in good health and CMV-seronegative. CDR3 DNA sequence: TGTGCCAGCAGCTTGGCGGGGTACAGGGGAAACACTGAAGCTTTCTTT. It yields the protein CASSLAGYRGNTEAFF. Drawing the rest from reference TRBV5-4 and TRBJ1-1, the complete variable domain is ETGVTQSPTHLIKTRGQQVTLRCSSQSGHNTVSWYQQALGQGPQFIFQYYREEENGRGNFPPRFSGLQFPNYSSELNVNALELDDSALYLCASSLAGYRGNTEAFFGQGTRLTVV.